The clone carrying this TCR beta chain was picked up a small number of times. The CDR3 length is 15 residues. V dropped 6 bases and J dropped 6; count of bases not matched to a gene: 9. The entry originates in a study of blood T cells in healthy people across ages. The authors ran a second PCR of 7 to 11 cycles using a sample-barcoded 5' primer and a J-beta primer mix. Each TCR beta cDNA got a 12-nucleotide random molecular identifier. MiXCR, run by TCRdb on the 5' RACE reads, gives a single entry per CDR3 protein. The data show 1.5 million to 2 million distinct CDR3 sequences, with 34% seen just once and around 11% held by the top ten.

Sequencing used blood. The receptor was isolated from a woman younger than 45 in good health. This chain links TRBV12-3 or TRBV12-4 with TRBJ2-1; 9 bases are shared with TRBD1. The CDR3 coding sequence is TGTGCCAGCAGCTATCCCGGGACAGGGTTCAATGAGCAGTTCTTC. This translates into CASSYPGTGFNEQFF.